A selection of T cell receptor beta chains follows, all from one sample in a study of Tregs in tolerant kidney transplant recipients. Generated by immunoSEQ multiplex PCR, the TCRdb table keeps only in-frame clones and is missing some. The repertoire holds 75,000 to 100,000 clones, with more than 85% as singletons. The source was CD4+ T cells from blood (PBMCs), collected 12 months after the transplant. Source of these receptors: a human patient who received a combined kidney and bone marrow transplant. Some of these T cells may belong to the graft donor. Both conserved end residues are part of each CDR3. The D gene is left open where the match is weak. Not all rows give a size; the values are once, few, many and, for expanded clones, a class.

CDR3,DNA,J,V,size,D
CASRGLEEKLFF,TGTGCCAGCAGGGGGCTTGAGGAAAAACTGTTTTTT,TRBJ1-4,TRBV25-1,NA,NA
CASSILRQGPYEQYF,TGTGCCAGCAGTATCCTCCGACAGGGGCCCTACGAGCAGTACTTC,TRBJ2-7,TRBV27,NA,TRBD1
CAISDPGKGQETQYF,TGTGCCATCAGTGACCCGGGGAAGGGCCAAGAGACCCAGTACTTC,TRBJ2-5,TRBV10-3,once,NA
CASSVEPWGSGRNNEQFF,TGTGCCAGCAGCGTAGAACCTTGGGGTAGCGGGAGGAACAATGAGCAGTTCTTC,TRBJ2-1,TRBV9,NA,TRBD2
CASNVDSPSSNQPQHF,TGTGCCAGCAACGTCGACAGCCCGTCAAGCAATCAGCCCCAGCATTTT,TRBJ1-5,TRBV21-1,NA,NA
CASSARQLAGDSTGELFF,TGTGCCAGCAGCGCGAGACAACTAGCGGGGGATTCCACCGGGGAGCTGTTTTTT,TRBJ2-2,TRBV21-1,NA,NA
CASSLLVGAGGQETQYF,TGTGCCAGCAGCTTATTGGTCGGAGCGGGAGGGCAAGAGACCCAGTACTTC,TRBJ2-5,TRBV7-3,NA,TRBD2
CASTGGTDTQYF,TGTGCCAGTACAGGGGGGACAGATACGCAGTATTTT,TRBJ2-3,TRBV10-3,NA,TRBD1
CASSQEDRYEQFF,TGTGCCAGCAGCCAAGAAGACAGGTATGAGCAGTTCTTC,TRBJ2-1,TRBV4-2,NA,NA
CASSLRTGEQYF,TGTGCCAGCAGCTTAAGAACTGGTGAGCAGTACTTC,TRBJ2-7,TRBV7-2,NA,NA
CASSQWSTGAQYF,TGTGCCAGCAGCCAGTGGTCGACCGGGGCGCAGTATTTT,TRBJ2-3,TRBV4-2,NA,NA
CASSPGGGTDTQYF,TGTGCCAGCAGCCCCGGGGGTGGGACAGATACGCAGTATTTT,TRBJ2-3,TRBV7-2,NA,NA
CASSPLPFGDISYEQYF,TGTGCCAGCAGCCCCCTCCCTTTCGGGGACATTTCCTACGAGCAGTACTTC,TRBJ2-7,TRBV28,NA,NA
CASSHLPGQGSFGYTF,TGTGCCAGCAGCCACCTACCGGGACAGGGGTCATTTGGCTACACCTTC,TRBJ1-2,TRBV11-2,NA,TRBD1
CASSSPRQGANYGYTF,TGTGCCAGCAGCTCACCTCGACAGGGGGCTAACTATGGCTACACCTTC,TRBJ1-2,TRBV5-4,NA,TRBD1
CASSQQERESGNQPQHF,TGTGCCAGCAGCCAGCAGGAGAGGGAGAGTGGCAATCAGCCCCAGCATTTT,TRBJ1-5,TRBV7-2,NA,NA
CASSFGTSGRGAYNEQFF,TGTGCCAGCAGCTTTGGGACTAGCGGGAGGGGTGCCTACAATGAGCAGTTCTTC,TRBJ2-1,TRBV13,NA,TRBD2
CASSLELAGGDTQYF,TGTGCCAGCAGCTTAGAACTAGCGGGCGGAGATACGCAGTATTTT,TRBJ2-3,TRBV11-3,NA,TRBD2
CASSLMAGTYEQYF,TGTGCCAGCAGCTTAATGGCAGGGACATACGAGCAGTACTTC,TRBJ2-7,TRBV7-3,NA,NA
CASSLAHLAGFGEQFF,TGTGCCAGCAGCTTGGCCCACCTAGCGGGATTCGGTGAGCAGTTCTTC,TRBJ2-1,TRBV5-5,NA,TRBD2
CASSPSGSWRSQYF,TGTGCCAGCTCACCATCTGGCAGCTGGAGAAGCCAGTACTTC,TRBJ2-5,TRBV18,NA,NA
CASSKTGGVEKLFF,TGTGCCAGCAGCAAAACAGGGGGGGTGGAGAAACTGTTTTTT,TRBJ1-4,TRBV7-9,once,TRBD1
CASSNPSGINIQYF,TGTGCCAGCAGCAACCCCTCGGGGATAAACATTCAGTACTTC,TRBJ2-4,TRBV7-2,NA,NA
CASSVDAGAVGDTQYF,TGTGCCAGCAGCGTGGATGCAGGGGCTGTAGGGGATACGCAGTATTTT,TRBJ2-3,TRBV5-4,NA,NA
CAISGGQGYEQYF,TGTGCCATCTCTGGGGGACAGGGGTACGAGCAGTACTTC,TRBJ2-7,TRBV10-3,once,TRBD1
CASSSPLWAPGVYYERRYF,TGTGCCAGCAGCTCCCCGCTTTGGGCCCCAGGGGTCTATTACGAGAGGCGGTACTTC,TRBJ2-7,TRBV11-3,NA,NA
CASSPSGEVRYEQYF,TGCGCCAGCAGCCCGTCCGGGGAAGTGCGGTACGAGCAGTACTTC,TRBJ2-7,TRBV5-1,NA,NA
CSARTSGEETQYF,TGCAGCGCCCGGACTAGCGGGGAGGAGACCCAGTACTTC,TRBJ2-5,TRBV29-1,NA,TRBD2
CASSPGLATYNEQFF,TGTGCCAGCTCACCGGGACTAGCCACTTACAATGAGCAGTTCTTC,TRBJ2-1,TRBV18,NA,TRBD2
CASSKRLGGPYNEQFF,TGTGCCAGCAGTAAGAGGCTAGGGGGCCCCTACAATGAGCAGTTCTTC,TRBJ2-1,TRBV19,NA,TRBD1
CASSPPHRSGGYTF,TGTGCCAGCTCACCACCTCACAGGAGCGGGGGCTACACCTTC,TRBJ1-2,TRBV18,once,NA
CACGLNYGYTF,TGTGCCTGTGGGCTCAACTATGGCTACACCTTC,TRBJ1-2,TRBV28,NA,NA
CASSEALGGEQYF,TGTGCCAGCAGTGAAGCGCTCGGGGGGGAGCAGTACTTC,TRBJ2-7,TRBV6-1,NA,TRBD2
CASSQDRSRNRDNYGYTF,TGTGCCAGCAGCCAAGATCGGTCCCGGAACAGGGACAACTATGGCTACACCTTC,TRBJ1-2,TRBV4-2,NA,NA
CAISLIAGTDTYEQYF,TGTGCCATCAGCCTGATTGCCGGGACTGATACCTACGAGCAGTACTTC,TRBJ2-7,TRBV10-3,NA,NA
CASSLLTEGLREQYF,TGTGCCAGCAGTCTCTTGACGGAGGGTCTACGGGAGCAGTACTTC,TRBJ2-5,TRBV28,NA,NA